A selection of T cell receptor beta chains follows, all from one sample in a study of cytomegalovirus exposure and HLA in healthy donors. Clones were read by immunoSEQ multiplex PCR, and TCRdb kept only the in-frame ones, dropping some. Altogether roughly 100,000 clones are present, roughly a tenth being singletons, with the ten largest covering 5.5% to 7.5%. Source material: PBMCs. Every receptor here comes from a man aged 35 to 55 in good health and CMV-seropositive. The CDR3 runs from the conserved cysteine through the conserved F or W. Fields, in order: V gene, D gene, J gene, clone size, CDR3 DNA, CDR3 protein. A D gene is named only where the DNA matches it firmly. Some rows mark clone size as missing; the rest say once, few, many or name a class of expanded clone.

v_call: TRBV29-1; d_call: .; j_call: TRBJ2-5; clone_size: .; cdr3_nt: TGCAGCGTTGAGGTTAGCCAAGAGACCCAGTACTTC; cdr3_aa: CSVEVSQETQYF
v_call: TRBV7-6; d_call: .; j_call: TRBJ2-1; clone_size: few; cdr3_nt: TGTGCCAGCAGCATCGACGGACTGGGTGAGCAGTTCTTC; cdr3_aa: CASSIDGLGEQFF
v_call: TRBV5-1; d_call: TRBD2; j_call: TRBJ2-5; clone_size: .; cdr3_nt: TGCGCCAGCAGCTGGGGCCGCGGGAGGCAAGAGACCCAGTACTTC; cdr3_aa: CASSWGRGRQETQYF
v_call: TRBV4-2; d_call: TRBD1; j_call: TRBJ2-3; clone_size: .; cdr3_nt: TGTGCCAGCAGCCTTGGACAGGGAAGCACAGATACGCAGTATTTT; cdr3_aa: CASSLGQGSTDTQYF
v_call: TRBV11-3; d_call: .; j_call: TRBJ2-7; clone_size: .; cdr3_nt: TGTGCCAGCAGCTTGGAGGTCTACGAGCAGTACTTC; cdr3_aa: CASSLEVYEQYF
v_call: TRBV2; d_call: .; j_call: TRBJ2-2; clone_size: .; cdr3_nt: TGTGCCAGCGTAAGGGGCCAGTCGAACACCGGGGAGCTGTTTTTT; cdr3_aa: CASVRGQSNTGELFF
v_call: TRBV19; d_call: .; j_call: TRBJ2-2; clone_size: .; cdr3_nt: TGTGCCAGTAGTGCCACGGGAGTGGGCACCGGGGAGCTGTTTTTT; cdr3_aa: CASSATGVGTGELFF
v_call: TRBV9; d_call: .; j_call: TRBJ1-5; clone_size: .; cdr3_nt: TGTGCCAGCAGCGTACATGGGAGGGTTGATCAGCCCCAGCATTTT; cdr3_aa: CASSVHGRVDQPQHF
v_call: TRBV2; d_call: TRBD2; j_call: TRBJ2-1; clone_size: .; cdr3_nt: TGTGCCAGCAGTGAAAGGTGGGAGGGTAGGAATGAGCAGTTCTTC; cdr3_aa: CASSERWEGRNEQFF
v_call: TRBV15; d_call: .; j_call: TRBJ2-4; clone_size: .; cdr3_nt: TGTGCCACCAGCAGAGATCGGGGGGCGTACATTCAGTACTTC; cdr3_aa: CATSRDRGAYIQYF
v_call: TRBV28; d_call: .; j_call: TRBJ2-1; clone_size: .; cdr3_nt: TGTGCCAGCAGTTTGGGCTCGATTTCCTACAATGAGCAGTTCTTC; cdr3_aa: CASSLGSISYNEQFF
v_call: TRBV7-6; d_call: TRBD2; j_call: TRBJ2-3; clone_size: few; cdr3_nt: TGTGCCAGCGCACTCCAACTAGCGTCGAGCACAGATACGCAGTATTTT; cdr3_aa: CASALQLASSTDTQYF
v_call: TRBV6-1; d_call: .; j_call: TRBJ2-7; clone_size: .; cdr3_nt: TGTGCCAGCAGTGACTACAGGGCAGGCTACGAGCAGTACTTC; cdr3_aa: CASSDYRAGYEQYF
v_call: TRBV7-9; d_call: TRBD2; j_call: TRBJ2-3; clone_size: .; cdr3_nt: TGTGCCAGCAGCGACGGACTAGCGGTAAACACAGATACGCAGTATTTT; cdr3_aa: CASSDGLAVNTDTQYF
v_call: TRBV5-1; d_call: TRBD1; j_call: TRBJ2-5; clone_size: .; cdr3_nt: TGCGCCAGCAGCTTGGTAGGGACAGGGGAAGAGACCCAGTACTTC; cdr3_aa: CASSLVGTGEETQYF
v_call: TRBV20-1; d_call: TRBD2; j_call: TRBJ2-5; clone_size: .; cdr3_nt: TGCAGTGGGACTAGCCAAGAGACCCAGTACTTC; cdr3_aa: CSGTSQETQYF
v_call: TRBV29-1; d_call: TRBD1; j_call: TRBJ2-5; clone_size: .; cdr3_nt: TGCAGCGTTGAAGCGGAACAGGGGCCTCCGAAAGAGACCCAGTACTTC; cdr3_aa: CSVEAEQGPPKETQYF
v_call: TRBV25-1; d_call: TRBD1; j_call: TRBJ1-2; clone_size: many; cdr3_nt: TGTGCCAGCAGTCAAGGGGGACAGAGTCCCTACACCTTC; cdr3_aa: CASSQGGQSPYTF
v_call: TRBV14; d_call: .; j_call: TRBJ2-3; clone_size: few; cdr3_nt: TGTGCCAGCAGCCGTTATGTCCTAGACACAGATACGCAGTATTTT; cdr3_aa: CASSRYVLDTDTQYF
v_call: TRBV4-2; d_call: .; j_call: TRBJ1-1; clone_size: few; cdr3_nt: TGTGCCAGCAGCCAAGATCGCCGAGTGGAAGCTTTCTTT; cdr3_aa: CASSQDRRVEAFF
v_call: TRBV20-1; d_call: .; j_call: TRBJ2-5; clone_size: few; cdr3_nt: TGCAGTCTTAGGAGTAGGGGGACCCAGTACTTC; cdr3_aa: CSLRSRGTQYF
v_call: TRBV6-1; d_call: .; j_call: TRBJ2-7; clone_size: few; cdr3_nt: TGTGCCAGCTCTAGTGCTTTTTACGAGCAGTACTTC; cdr3_aa: CASSSAFYEQYF
v_call: TRBV5-4; d_call: TRBD1; j_call: TRBJ2-3; clone_size: few; cdr3_nt: TGTGCCAGCACAGGACAGGGTAGCACAGATACGCAGTATTTT; cdr3_aa: CASTGQGSTDTQYF
v_call: TRBV7-2; d_call: .; j_call: TRBJ2-3; clone_size: .; cdr3_nt: TGTGCCAGCAGCTTATTTACGGGGGATACGCAGTATTTT; cdr3_aa: CASSLFTGDTQYF
v_call: TRBV21-1; d_call: .; j_call: TRBJ1-1; clone_size: few; cdr3_nt: TGTGCCAGCACTACAGGGGTTCGTACTGAAGCTTTCTTT; cdr3_aa: CASTTGVRTEAFF
v_call: TRBV19; d_call: TRBD1; j_call: TRBJ2-2; clone_size: .; cdr3_nt: TGTGCCAGTAGCGTGACAGGGGCTACCGGGGAGCTGTTTTTT; cdr3_aa: CASSVTGATGELFF
v_call: TRBV7-2; d_call: .; j_call: TRBJ2-3; clone_size: few; cdr3_nt: TGTGCCAGCTTGGCCAGCGTAAGCACAGATACGCAGTATTTT; cdr3_aa: CASLASVSTDTQYF
v_call: TRBV29-1; d_call: TRBD2; j_call: TRBJ2-5; clone_size: .; cdr3_nt: TGCAGCGACACTACTAGCGGGCAAGAGACCCAGTACTTC; cdr3_aa: CSDTTSGQETQYF
v_call: TRBV5-1; d_call: .; j_call: TRBJ2-1; clone_size: .; cdr3_nt: TGCGCCAGCAGCACTGGCTACAATGAGCAGTTCTTC; cdr3_aa: CASSTGYNEQFF
v_call: TRBV7-6; d_call: TRBD2; j_call: TRBJ2-5; clone_size: few; cdr3_nt: TGTGCCAGCAGCTCTTACGGACTAGCGGGGATAGAGACCCAGTACTTC; cdr3_aa: CASSSYGLAGIETQYF
v_call: TRBV7-9; d_call: .; j_call: TRBJ2-3; clone_size: many; cdr3_nt: TGTGCCAGCAGCTTAGGGGCAGGGGACACAGATACGCAGTATTTT; cdr3_aa: CASSLGAGDTDTQYF
v_call: TRBV5-1; d_call: TRBD2; j_call: TRBJ2-3; clone_size: few; cdr3_nt: TGCGCCAGCAGCTTAGACGGGAGGGAGTCAGATACGCAGTATTTT; cdr3_aa: CASSLDGRESDTQYF
v_call: TRBV29-1; d_call: .; j_call: TRBJ2-1; clone_size: few; cdr3_nt: TGCAGCGTTGAAAACAAATACAATGAGCAGTTCTTC; cdr3_aa: CSVENKYNEQFF
v_call: TRBV6-1; d_call: .; j_call: TRBJ2-1; clone_size: .; cdr3_nt: TGTGCCAGCAGCTCTGGAGGGAGGTACAATGAGCAGTTCTTC; cdr3_aa: CASSSGGRYNEQFF
v_call: TRBV10-3; d_call: TRBD1; j_call: TRBJ1-1; clone_size: .; cdr3_nt: TGTGCCATCAGAATGGTGGACAGGGCCGCGGTTAGGACTGAAGCTTTCTTT; cdr3_aa: CAIRMVDRAAVRTEAFF
v_call: TRBV19; d_call: .; j_call: TRBJ1-2; clone_size: few; cdr3_nt: TGTGCCAGTAGAGGGGACATCTACTATGGCTACACCTTC; cdr3_aa: CASRGDIYYGYTF
v_call: TRBV28; d_call: .; j_call: TRBJ2-5; clone_size: .; cdr3_nt: TGTGCCAGCAGTATCATCGGGACCCAGTACTTC; cdr3_aa: CASSIIGTQYF
v_call: TRBV4-3; d_call: TRBD1; j_call: TRBJ1-1; clone_size: .; cdr3_nt: TGCGCCAGCAGCCAAGATCAGGGGACAGGAGCCGAAGCTTTCTTT; cdr3_aa: CASSQDQGTGAEAFF
v_call: TRBV25-1; d_call: .; j_call: TRBJ1-5; clone_size: few; cdr3_nt: TGTGCCAGCAGTGACGCGACAGGCTATCAGCCCCAGCATTTT; cdr3_aa: CASSDATGYQPQHF
v_call: TRBV7-9; d_call: .; j_call: TRBJ2-5; clone_size: once; cdr3_nt: TGTGCCAGCAGCTGGGACAATCAAGAGACCCAGTACTTC; cdr3_aa: CASSWDNQETQYF
v_call: TRBV10-3; d_call: TRBD1; j_call: TRBJ1-1; clone_size: .; cdr3_nt: TGTGCCATCAGTGGCGACAGGGGAACTGAAGCTTTCTTT; cdr3_aa: CAISGDRGTEAFF
v_call: TRBV15; d_call: .; j_call: TRBJ2-1; clone_size: few; cdr3_nt: TGTGCCACCAGCCCCCTGGGGCGGGATTCCCATGAGCAGTTCTTC; cdr3_aa: CATSPLGRDSHEQFF
v_call: TRBV27; d_call: .; j_call: TRBJ2-7; clone_size: .; cdr3_nt: TGTGCCAGCAGTTCCTGGCAGGGTTCCTACGAGCAGTACTTC; cdr3_aa: CASSSWQGSYEQYF
v_call: TRBV15; d_call: .; j_call: TRBJ2-3; clone_size: .; cdr3_nt: TGTGCCACCAGCAGTGATCGAGGGAGCGGGGATACGCAGTATTTT; cdr3_aa: CATSSDRGSGDTQYF
v_call: TRBV29-1; d_call: TRBD1; j_call: TRBJ2-1; clone_size: .; cdr3_nt: TGCAGCGTTGAAGTGGGACAGGCCTACTACAATGAGCAGTTCTTC; cdr3_aa: CSVEVGQAYYNEQFF
v_call: TRBV7-6; d_call: TRBD2; j_call: TRBJ2-1; clone_size: .; cdr3_nt: TGTGCCAGCAGCGGAAGCGGGGGCTTCTACAATGAGCAGTTCTTC; cdr3_aa: CASSGSGGFYNEQFF
v_call: TRBV7-9; d_call: .; j_call: TRBJ2-1; clone_size: few; cdr3_nt: TGTGCCAGCAGCTTTAGCCTCTTCAATGAGCAGTTCTTC; cdr3_aa: CASSFSLFNEQFF
v_call: TRBV15; d_call: TRBD2; j_call: TRBJ2-2; clone_size: .; cdr3_nt: TGTGCCACCAGCAGAGGGGAGCGGGAGCACACCGGGGAGCTGTTTTTT; cdr3_aa: CATSRGEREHTGELFF
v_call: TRBV5-4; d_call: .; j_call: TRBJ2-3; clone_size: .; cdr3_nt: TGTGCCAGCAGCGGACCCCCCGACAGGTACACAGATACGCAGTATTTT; cdr3_aa: CASSGPPDRYTDTQYF
v_call: TRBV5-4; d_call: TRBD1; j_call: TRBJ1-2; clone_size: few; cdr3_nt: TGTGCCAGCAGCTTGTACAGGGGGGGTGGCTACACCTTC; cdr3_aa: CASSLYRGGGYTF